Below, 14 T cell receptor beta chains from the same sample are listed, as sequenced in a study of CD8+ T cells in alopecia areata. Extracted RNA was reverse transcribed into cDNA, the sequencing template. Produced via immunoSEQ multiplex PCR; TCRdb's table is partial and in-frame only. The table lists some 200,000 clones, 56% of them singletons, with around 5% in the top ten. The sample consisted of CD8+ T cells sorted from blood. The source is a human donor in good health.

The rearrangement links TRBV27 to TRBJ2-3; D ambiguous. Germline values: CDR1 MNHEY, CDR2 SMNVEV (reference sequence). V shed 3 bases and J shed 3 bases, with 7 bases lying between them. This CDR3 comprises 13 residues. For the CDR3, the DNA is TGTGCCAGCAGTTTCAACCCTACAGATACGCAGTATTTT. This gives the protein CASSFNPTDTQYF.

The DNA of the CDR3 is TGTGCCAGCAGCCAAGTGGTCGACGAGCAGTACTTC. Protein product: CASSQVVDEQYF. The chain has TRBV14 and TRBJ2-7; D remains unclear. The CDR3 runs 12 residues. Trimming left V 1 base short and J 5 bases short, with 6 bases between. Germline loops: CDR1 SGHDN, CDR2 FVKESK.

This chain connects TRBV29-1 to TRBJ1-2; D gene unclear. Deletions cut 0 bases from V and 4 bases from J, with 9 bases between. Germline-derived CDR1 and CDR2 are SQVTM and ANQGSEA. CDR3 length: 13 amino acids. The CDR3 reads CSVEDSVGYGYTF. As DNA, the CDR3 is TGCAGCGTTGAAGATTCAGTAGGCTATGGCTACACCTTC.

This clone was detected a few times. This chain links TRBV7-9 with TRBJ2-6, with D perhaps TRBD2 (5 bases). V shed 5 bases and J shed 0 bases, with 14 bases lying between them. The CDR3 runs to 17 residues. Germline values: CDR1 SEHNR, CDR2 FQNEAQ (reference sequence). The CDR3 protein is CASSLPDFSSGANVLTF. In nucleotides, the CDR3 is TGTGCCAGCAGCCTCCCGGACTTCAGCTCTGGGGCCAACGTCCTGACTTTC.

In its sample, this clone was seen once. The chain couples TRBV7-9 to TRBJ2-5; TRBD2 agrees at 10 bases. Unmatched junction bases numbered 6, after V lost 5 bases and J lost 9 bases. The germline gives CDR1 SEHNR, CDR2 FQNEAQ (reference sequence). The CDR3 spans 13 residues. The CDR3 coding sequence is TGTGCCAGCAGCGATGATAGCGGGGGGTCCCAGTACTTC. This gives the protein CASSDDSGGSQYF.

This chain links TRBV29-1 with TRBJ2-3, with D maybe TRBD2 (5 bases). Trimming pared 5 bases from V and 5 bases from J, leaving 11 bases between. Looked up from germline, CDR1 is SQVTM and CDR2 is ANQGSEA. This CDR3 contains 12 residues. This chain's CDR3 is CSVTLREDTQYF. CDR3 DNA: TGCAGCGTTACCCTCCGGGAAGATACGCAGTATTTT.

In DNA form, the CDR3 reads TGTGCCAGCAGGGGCGAAAGCACAGATACGCAGTATTTT. It is translated as CASRGESTDTQYF. The rearrangement links TRBV7-9 to TRBJ2-3, with D unresolved. The germline V gene has CDR1 SEHNR and CDR2 FQNEAQ (reference sequence). V was shortened by 6 bases and J by 0 bases, with 7 bases between the two germline ends. There are 13 residues in the CDR3.

The gene calls are TRBV5-1 and TRBJ1-2; D may be TRBD1 (6 bases). V was cut by 0 bases and J by 8 bases, with 23 bases left in between. Germline V CDR1 and CDR2: SGHRS, YFSETQ. The CDR3 length is 17 residues. The CDR3 reads CASSLVPPPDRRSGYTF. CDR3 in DNA: TGCGCCAGCAGCTTGGTTCCCCCCCCAGACAGGCGTTCGGGCTACACCTTC.

The CDR3 spells CAWSVGFTYEQYF. The CDR3, as DNA: TGTGCCTGGAGCGTGGGTTTCACCTACGAGCAGTACTTC. The chain is built from TRBV30 and TRBJ2-7, with D unclear. Germline CDR1 reads GTSNPN; CDR2 reads SVGIG (reference sequence). The CDR3 runs 13 residues. V lost 3 bases and J lost 2, with 11 bases in between.

This clone was seen a single time. This sequence joins TRBV30 and TRBJ1-2, with D unresolved. The CDR3 covers 12 residues. The V end was cut by 2 bases, the J end by 6 bases, with 10 bases between. The germline V gene has CDR1 GTSNPN and CDR2 SVGIG (reference sequence). The CDR3 bases are TGTGCCTGGAGTACCGACGGAGATGGCTACACCTTC. Its protein is CAWSTDGDGYTF. Filled out from reference TRBV30 and TRBJ1-2, the complete variable domain reads SQTIHQWPATLVQPVGSPLSLECTVEGTSNPNLYWYRQAAGRGLQLLFYSVGIGQISSEVPQNLSASRPQDRQFILSSKKLLLSDSGFYLCAWSTDGDGYTFGSGTRLTVV.

The chain uses TRBV7-8 and TRBJ2-5; 9 bases map to TRBD1. J lost 3 bases, V lost 1 base, and 0 bases had no gene match. The CDR3 is 14 amino acids. Germline CDR1 is SGHVS and CDR2 is FQNEAQ. The CDR3 DNA is TGTGCCAGCAGCTTAGGGACAGGGGAAGAGACCCAGTACTTC. Amino acid sequence: CASSLGTGEETQYF.

The chain joins TRBV5-6 to TRBJ1-5; 7 bases map to TRBD1. Losses at the gene ends were 0 bases for V and 7 bases for J; bases not matched to a gene: 7. CDR3 length equals 15 residues. CDR1 and CDR2 from the germline V gene are SGHDT and YYEEEE. The CDR3 sequence: CASSLGPGGMQPQHF. CDR3 DNA sequence: TGTGCCAGCAGCTTGGGCCCAGGGGGGATGCAGCCCCAGCATTTT.

The rearrangement joins TRBV29-1 to TRBJ2-5; 9 bases are a match to TRBD2. The CDR3 sequence is 14 residues long. V gave up 4 bases and J gave up 4 bases; unmatched junction bases: 7. The V gene's germline CDR1 is SQVTM and CDR2 ANQGSEA. CDR3 nucleotides: TGCAGCGTTGTAGGGCGGGGGGGCGCAGAGACCCAGTACTTC. This translates into CSVVGRGGAETQYF.

This chain connects TRBV4-1 to TRBJ2-6, with 7 positions matching TRBD1. Germline V lookup: CDR1 MGHRA, CDR2 YSYEKL. The CDR3 is 17 residues long. The J segment lost 1 base and the V segment lost 4 bases, leaving 7 bases of the junction unmatched. CDR3 amino acids: CASSLRDSISGANVLTF. The CDR3 nucleotides are TGCGCCAGCAGCCTCCGGGACAGTATTTCTGGGGCCAACGTCCTGACTTTC.